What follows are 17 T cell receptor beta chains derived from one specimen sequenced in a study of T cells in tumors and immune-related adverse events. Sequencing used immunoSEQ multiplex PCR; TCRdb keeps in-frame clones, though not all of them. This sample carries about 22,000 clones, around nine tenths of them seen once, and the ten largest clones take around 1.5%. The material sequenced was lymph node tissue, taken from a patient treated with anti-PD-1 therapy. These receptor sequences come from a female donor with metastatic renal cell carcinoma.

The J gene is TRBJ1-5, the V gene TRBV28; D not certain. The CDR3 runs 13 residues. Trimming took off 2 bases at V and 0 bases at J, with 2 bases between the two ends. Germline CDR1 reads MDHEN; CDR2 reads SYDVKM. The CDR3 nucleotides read TGTGCCAGCAGTTTAATTAGCAATCAGCCCCAGCATTTT. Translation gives CASSLISNQPQHF.

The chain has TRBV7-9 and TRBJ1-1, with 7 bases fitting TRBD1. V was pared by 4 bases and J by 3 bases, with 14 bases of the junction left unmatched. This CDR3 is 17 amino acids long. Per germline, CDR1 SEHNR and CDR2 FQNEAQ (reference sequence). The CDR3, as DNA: TGTGCCAGCAGCTCCCGCCGACAGGGACCCCTGGACACTGAAGCTTTCTTT. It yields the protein CASSSRRQGPLDTEAFF.

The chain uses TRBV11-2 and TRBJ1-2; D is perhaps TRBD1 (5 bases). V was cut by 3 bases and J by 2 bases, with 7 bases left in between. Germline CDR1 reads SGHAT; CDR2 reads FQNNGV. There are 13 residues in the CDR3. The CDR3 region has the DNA TGTGCCAGCAGCTTGACAGAGAACTATGGCTACACCTTC. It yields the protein CASSLTENYGYTF. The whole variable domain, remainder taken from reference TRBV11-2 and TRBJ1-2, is EAGVAQSPRYKIIEKRQSVAFWCNPISGHATLYWYQQILGQGPKLLIQFQNNGVVDDSQLPKDRFSAERLKGVDSTLKIQPAKLEDSAVYLCASSLTENYGYTFGSGTRLTVV.

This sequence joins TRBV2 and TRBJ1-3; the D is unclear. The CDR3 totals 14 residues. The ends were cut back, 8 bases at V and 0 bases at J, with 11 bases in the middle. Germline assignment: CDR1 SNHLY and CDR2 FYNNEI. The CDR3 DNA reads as TGTGCCAGCCTCTTGGGCACCTCTGGAAACACCATATATTTT. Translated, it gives CASLLGTSGNTIYF.

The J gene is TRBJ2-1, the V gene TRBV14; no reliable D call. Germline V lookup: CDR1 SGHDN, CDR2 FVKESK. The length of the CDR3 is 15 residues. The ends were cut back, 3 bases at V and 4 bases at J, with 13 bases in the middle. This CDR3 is CASSHLQDLYNEQFF. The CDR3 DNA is TGTGCCAGCAGCCATCTGCAAGACCTTTACAATGAGCAGTTCTTC.

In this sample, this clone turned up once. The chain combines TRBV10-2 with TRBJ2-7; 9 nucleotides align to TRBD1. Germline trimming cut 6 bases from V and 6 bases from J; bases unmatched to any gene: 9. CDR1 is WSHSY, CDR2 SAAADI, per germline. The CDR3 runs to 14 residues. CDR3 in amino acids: CASSEQGAAVEQYF. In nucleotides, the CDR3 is TGCGCCAGCAGCGAACAGGGGGCGGCTGTCGAGCAGTACTTC.

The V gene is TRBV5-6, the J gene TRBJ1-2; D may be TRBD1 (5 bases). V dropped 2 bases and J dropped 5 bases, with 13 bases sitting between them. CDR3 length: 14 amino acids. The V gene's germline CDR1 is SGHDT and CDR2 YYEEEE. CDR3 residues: CASSLSGIQYGYTF. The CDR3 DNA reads TGTGCCAGCAGCTTATCAGGGATCCAGTATGGCTACACCTTC.

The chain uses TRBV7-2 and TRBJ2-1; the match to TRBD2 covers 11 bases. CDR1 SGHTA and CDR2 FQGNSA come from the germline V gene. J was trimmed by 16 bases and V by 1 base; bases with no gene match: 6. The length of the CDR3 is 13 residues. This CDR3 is CASSLVGGTSGFF. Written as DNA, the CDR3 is TGTGCCAGCAGCTTAGTAGGAGGGACTAGCGGTTTCTTC.

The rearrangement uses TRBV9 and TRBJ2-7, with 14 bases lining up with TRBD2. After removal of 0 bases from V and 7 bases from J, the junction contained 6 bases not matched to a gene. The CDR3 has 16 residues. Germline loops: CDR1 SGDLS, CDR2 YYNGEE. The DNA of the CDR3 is TGTGCCAGCAGCGTAGAAGGGACTAGCGGGGGAGGTGAGCAGTACTTC. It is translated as CASSVEGTSGGGEQYF.

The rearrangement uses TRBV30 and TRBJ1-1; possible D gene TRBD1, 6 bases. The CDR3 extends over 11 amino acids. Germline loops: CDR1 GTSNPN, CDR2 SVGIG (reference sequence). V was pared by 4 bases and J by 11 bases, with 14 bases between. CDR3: CAWIITGNAFF. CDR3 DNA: TGTGCCTGGATAATCACAGGGAATGCTTTCTTT.

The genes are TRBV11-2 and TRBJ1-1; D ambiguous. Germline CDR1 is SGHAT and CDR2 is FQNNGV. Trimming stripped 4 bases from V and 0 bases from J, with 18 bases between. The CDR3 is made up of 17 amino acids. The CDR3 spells CASSSSTSGTMNTEAFF. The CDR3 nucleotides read TGTGCCAGCAGCTCATCCACCTCGGGAACTATGAACACTGAAGCTTTCTTT.

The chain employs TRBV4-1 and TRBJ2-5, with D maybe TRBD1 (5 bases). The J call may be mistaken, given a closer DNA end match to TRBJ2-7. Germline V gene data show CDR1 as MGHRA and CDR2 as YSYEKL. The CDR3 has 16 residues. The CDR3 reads CASSLDRQSVSYEQYF. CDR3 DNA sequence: TGCGCCAGCAGCCTCGATAGACAGAGCGTCTCCTACGAGCAGTACTTC.

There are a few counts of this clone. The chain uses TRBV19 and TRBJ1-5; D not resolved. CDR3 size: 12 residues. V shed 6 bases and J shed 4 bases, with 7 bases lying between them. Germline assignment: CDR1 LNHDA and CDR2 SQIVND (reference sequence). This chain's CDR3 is CASRTPNQPQHF. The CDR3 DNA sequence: TGTGCCAGTAGGACGCCGAATCAGCCCCAGCATTTT. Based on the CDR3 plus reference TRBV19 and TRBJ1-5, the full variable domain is DGGITQSPKYLFRKEGQNVTLSCEQNLNHDAMYWYRQDPGQGLRLIYYSQIVNDFQKGDIAEGYSVSREKKESFPLTVTSAQKNPTAFYLCASRTPNQPQHFGDGTRLSIL.

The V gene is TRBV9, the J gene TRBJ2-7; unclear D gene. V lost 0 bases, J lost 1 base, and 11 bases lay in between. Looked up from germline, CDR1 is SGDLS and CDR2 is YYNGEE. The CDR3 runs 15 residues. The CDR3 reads CASSVGHAPSYEQYF. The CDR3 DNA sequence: TGTGCCAGCAGCGTAGGGCACGCCCCGTCCTACGAGCAGTACTTC.

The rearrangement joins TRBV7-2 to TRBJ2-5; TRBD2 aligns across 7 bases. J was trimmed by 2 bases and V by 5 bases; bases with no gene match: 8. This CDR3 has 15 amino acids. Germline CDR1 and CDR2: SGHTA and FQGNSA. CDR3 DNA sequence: TGTGCCAGCAGCAAGCTAGCGGCTCTACAAGAGACCCAGTACTTC. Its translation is CASSKLAALQETQYF.

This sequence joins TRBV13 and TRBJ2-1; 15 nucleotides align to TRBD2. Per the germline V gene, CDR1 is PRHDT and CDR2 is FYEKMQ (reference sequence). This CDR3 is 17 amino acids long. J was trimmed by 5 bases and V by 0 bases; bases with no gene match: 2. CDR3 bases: TGTGCCAGCAGCTTAGGGGGACTAGCGGGAGGTAACAATGAGCAGTTCTTC. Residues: CASSLGGLAGGNNEQFF.

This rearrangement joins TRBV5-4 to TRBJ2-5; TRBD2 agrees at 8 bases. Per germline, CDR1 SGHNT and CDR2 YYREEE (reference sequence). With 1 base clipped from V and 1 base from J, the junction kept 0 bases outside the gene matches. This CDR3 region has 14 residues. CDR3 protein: CASSLTSGQETQYF. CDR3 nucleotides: TGTGCCAGCAGCTTGACTAGCGGCCAAGAGACCCAGTACTTC.